The 32 T cell receptor beta chains in this list originate from one sample, sequenced in a study of T-cell memory formation after mild COVID-19. TCRdb processed the 5' RACE reads anew with MiXCR; each CDR3 protein has one entry. Among fewer than 500,000 distinct CDR3 sequences listed, around a quarter were seen once. The sample comprised PBMCs or a T cell subset sorted from them (not recorded which). These receptors were obtained from an adult woman who had mild COVID-19 (a few samples of this study predate the infection). Cell type and time point are not known.

This clonotype showed up many times. This sequence joins TRBV6-5 and TRBJ2-2; the match to TRBD2 covers 8 bases. With V trimmed by 6 bases and J by 1 base, 4 bases remained unmatched. Germline assignment: CDR1 MNHEY and CDR2 SVGAGI. This CDR3 is 15 amino acids long. In nucleotides, the CDR3 is TGTGCCAGCAGGCCAGCGGGGGTGAACACCGGGGAGCTGTTTTTT. This encodes CASRPAGVNTGELFF.

V is TRBV24-1 and J is TRBJ2-3, with D hard to call. Germline V gene lookup returns CDR1 KGHDR and CDR2 SFDVKD. The CDR3 is 16 amino acids. Between the trimmed V and J ends, which lost 3 bases and 1 base, there was a span of 13 bases. The CDR3 region has the DNA TGTGCCACCAGTGATCCCCGCCAGGCAGGCACAGATACGCAGTATTTT. Its translation is CATSDPRQAGTDTQYF.

The chain links TRBV4-3 to TRBJ2-7; D possibly corresponds to TRBD2 (5 bases). Germline loops: CDR1 LGHNA, CDR2 YSLEER. CDR3 length: 15 amino acids. Trimming took 1 base from V and 2 from J, leaving 12 bases between them. CDR3 sequence: CASSQGYGLAYEQYF. The CDR3 nucleotides are TGCGCCAGCAGCCAAGGATATGGACTCGCCTACGAGCAGTACTTC.

The chain combines TRBV12-3 or TRBV12-4 with TRBJ2-3, with unresolved D. V lost 7 bases, J lost 1 base, and 6 bases lay in between. The CDR3 is 12 amino acids. Written as DNA, the CDR3 is TGTGCCAGCACTCGGGGCACAGATACGCAGTATTTT. This gives the protein CASTRGTDTQYF.

The table lists this clonotype with many counts. This chain links TRBV5-1 with TRBJ2-5; D call uncertain. The germline V and J ends were trimmed by 0 bases and 1 base, with 7 bases remaining between them. Germline V gene sequence: CDR1 SGHRS, CDR2 YFSETQ. CDR3 length equals 14 residues. The CDR3 DNA reads as TGCGCCAGCAGCTTGGTACCGGGCCAAGAGACCCAGTACTTC. Translating it yields CASSLVPGQETQYF.

This clonotype was counted between two and nine times. The chain has TRBV6-6 and TRBJ2-7; D is uncertain. The CDR3 consists of 14 residues. The V gene lost 2 bases and the J gene lost 2 bases, with 10 bases spanning the gap. Per germline, CDR1 MNHNY and CDR2 SVGAGI (reference sequence). This chain's CDR3 is CASSYRQEPYEQYF. The CDR3 coding sequence is TGTGCCAGCAGTTACCGGCAGGAACCCTACGAGCAGTACTTC.

The V gene is TRBV9, the J gene TRBJ2-1; a possible D gene is TRBD2 (6 bases). Germline V gene sequence: CDR1 SGDLS, CDR2 YYNGEE. Trimming removed 0 bases from V and 6 bases from J, with 13 bases in between. The CDR3 contains 15 residues. The CDR3 nucleotides read TGTGCCAGCAGCGTAGTACCCGGGACTCTCAATGAGCAGTTCTTC. Protein sequence: CASSVVPGTLNEQFF.

This clonotype occurred many times. V and J are TRBV5-5 and TRBJ2-7; the D call may be TRBD1 or TRBD2 (6 bases each). The V end was cut by 0 bases, the J end by 4 bases, with 14 bases between. Per germline, CDR1 SGHKS and CDR2 YYEKEE (reference sequence). CDR3 length: 15 amino acids. CDR3 nucleotides: TGTGCCAGCAGCTTGGCCTCGGGGGCCCAATACGAGCAGTACTTC. Translating it yields CASSLASGAQYEQYF.

In this sample, this clonotype turned up a few times. The CDR3 DNA reads TGTGCCAGCAGCCGCGGGACCACGAACACCGGGGAGCTGTTTTTT. Its translation: CASSRGTTNTGELFF. This chain connects TRBV7-2 to TRBJ2-2; tentatively, D is TRBD2 (6 bases). V was clipped by 5 bases and J by 0 bases, with 10 bases between them. Germline V gene lookup returns CDR1 SGHTA and CDR2 FQGNSA. The CDR3 covers 15 residues. Full variable domain (rest looked up from reference TRBV7-2 and TRBJ2-2): GAGVSQSPSNKVTEKGKDVELRCDPISGHTALYWYRQSLGQGLEFLIYFQGNSAPDKSGLPSDRFSAERTGGSVSTLTIQRTQQEDSAVYLCASSRGTTNTGELFFGEGSRLTVL.

The chain has TRBV6-2 or TRBV6-3 and TRBJ2-5; 9 bases match TRBD1. V shed 5 bases and J 3 bases; nucleotides not matched to a gene: 1. CDR3 length equals 13 residues. Germline-derived CDR1 and CDR2 are MNHEY and SVGEGT. CDR3: CASSGTGKETQYF. For the CDR3, the DNA is TGTGCCAGCAGTGGGACAGGGAAAGAGACCCAGTACTTC.

The V gene is TRBV10-3, the J gene TRBJ2-3; no clear D. V lost 2 bases to trimming and J lost 4 bases, with 13 bases between them. Germline V gene lookup returns CDR1 ENHRY and CDR2 SYGVKD. The CDR3 has 15 amino acids. CDR3 coding DNA: TGTGCCATCAGTGAGGCATTCTCCGGTGCAGATACGCAGTATTTT. Protein sequence: CAISEAFSGADTQYF.

This clonotype was seen more than once but under ten times. The chain joins TRBV30 to TRBJ1-2; D unresolved. The CDR3 has 14 residues. Trimming removed 1 base from V and 1 base from J, with 10 bases in between. Looked up from germline, CDR1 is GTSNPN and CDR2 is SVGIG (reference sequence). CDR3 nucleotide sequence: TGTGCCTGGAGTGCCGACTCGCTTAACTATGGCTACACCTTC. This encodes CAWSADSLNYGYTF.

This sequence joins TRBV7-2 and TRBJ2-1; TRBD2 matches at 10 bases. With 4 bases clipped from V and 7 bases from J, the junction kept 4 bases outside the gene matches. Germline values: CDR1 SGHTA, CDR2 FQGNSA. The CDR3 consists of 14 residues. The CDR3 sequence: CASSSGLAINEQFF. In DNA form, the CDR3 reads TGTGCCAGCAGCTCGGGACTAGCGATAAATGAGCAGTTCTTC.

The chain combines TRBV19 with TRBJ2-5; 11 bases line up with TRBD1. Germline V gene data show CDR1 as LNHDA and CDR2 as SQIVND (reference sequence). The J segment lost 5 bases and the V segment lost 1 base, leaving 6 bases of the junction unmatched. The CDR3 spans 16 residues. CDR3 protein: CASSIVGQGAGETQYF. Here the CDR3 DNA reads TGTGCCAGTAGTATAGTCGGACAGGGGGCCGGGGAGACCCAGTACTTC.

The gene calls are TRBV20-1 and TRBJ2-7; 9 bases align to TRBD1. Germline V CDR1 and CDR2: DFQATT, SNEGSKA (reference sequence). CDR3 length equals 16 residues. Unmatched junction bases numbered 11, after V lost 1 base and J lost 4 bases. The CDR3 nucleotides are TGCAGTGCTAGAGGTCGAAACAGGGGGCTCATTTACGAGCAGTACTTC. Amino acids: CSARGRNRGLIYEQYF.

The V and J genes are TRBV7-2 and TRBJ1-2; the match to TRBD1 covers 7 bases. The CDR3 consists of 15 residues. The germline V gene has CDR1 SGHTA and CDR2 FQGNSA. Unmatched junction bases numbered 8, after V lost 4 bases and J lost 3 bases. CDR3 sequence reads: CASSYTGTDHYGYTF. The CDR3 DNA sequence: TGTGCCAGCAGCTACACCGGGACAGATCACTATGGCTACACCTTC.

This clonotype was observed a handful of times. CDR3 region: CASSLSSGRADTQYF. DNA for the CDR3: TGTGCCAGCAGTTTGTCTAGCGGCAGGGCAGATACGCAGTATTTT. The chain couples TRBV12-3 or TRBV12-4 to TRBJ2-3; 7 bases map to TRBD2. The CDR3 runs 15 residues. With V trimmed by 3 bases and J by 4 bases, 7 bases remained unmatched.

This sequence joins TRBV9 and TRBJ1-4; D uncertain. Trimming took off 0 bases at V and 4 bases at J, with 7 bases between the two ends. The CDR3 consists of 14 residues. Germline lookup yields CDR1 SGDLS and CDR2 YYNGEE. CDR3 sequence (DNA): TGTGCCAGCAGCGTAGCCAGCTTTAATGAAAAACTGTTTTTT. The encoded protein is CASSVASFNEKLFF.

The rearrangement links TRBV7-2 to TRBJ2-5, with TRBD2 as a possible D gene (5 bases). The CDR3 is 15 amino acids. The germline V gene encodes CDR1 SGHTA and CDR2 FQGNSA. V lost 2 bases, J lost 5 bases, and 15 bases lay in between. The CDR3 loop reads CASSLLRGRGETQYF. CDR3 in DNA: TGTGCCAGCAGCTTACTTCGAGGGAGAGGGGAGACCCAGTACTTC.

This clonotype was seen a handful of times. The rearrangement links TRBV29-1 to TRBJ1-1, with D uncertain. The CDR3 is 11 amino acids. Per the germline V gene, CDR1 is SQVTM and CDR2 is ANQGSEA. V was shortened by 7 bases and J by 2 bases, with 8 bases between the two germline ends. In DNA, the CDR3 is TGCAGCGGAAGCCTTAACACTGAAGCTTTCTTT. Translation: CSGSLNTEAFF.

This clonotype has only a few counts. This CDR3 is CASSRGDRWTVEQYF. Written as DNA, the CDR3 is TGCGCCAGCAGCCGGGGGGACAGATGGACAGTCGAGCAGTACTTC. This rearrangement joins TRBV5-1 to TRBJ2-7; D is tentatively TRBD1 or TRBD2 (7 bases each). Per germline, CDR1 SGHRS and CDR2 YFSETQ. Trimming took 4 bases from V and 6 from J, leaving 20 bases between them. The CDR3 contains 15 residues. Filled out from reference TRBV5-1 and TRBJ2-7, the complete variable domain reads KAGVTQTPRYLIKTRGQQVTLSCSPISGHRSVSWYQQTPGQGLQFLFEYFSETQRNKGNFPGRFSGRQFSNSRSEMNVSTLELGDSALYLCASSRGDRWTVEQYFGPGTRLTVT.

This clonotype was seen at least ten times. The V call is TRBV24-1, the J call TRBJ2-2, with TRBD2 matching over 9 bases. J gave up 1 base and V 5 bases, and 10 bases lay outside the gene matches. Looked up from germline, CDR1 is KGHDR and CDR2 is SFDVKD. There are 18 residues in the CDR3. The CDR3 DNA reads as TGTGCCACCAGTGGAGGTCTAGCGGGACTTAGGAACACCGGGGAGCTGTTTTTT. It translates to CATSGGLAGLRNTGELFF.

J is TRBJ2-1 and V is TRBV4-2; D not certain. This CDR3 has 16 residues. Germline V gene data show CDR1 as LGHNA and CDR2 as YNFKEQ. V was shortened by 0 bases and J by 0 bases, with 9 bases between the two germline ends. CDR3 in DNA: TGTGCCAGCAGCCAAGATCGCTGGAGCTCCTACAATGAGCAGTTCTTC. Protein sequence: CASSQDRWSSYNEQFF.

This clonotype has more than one count but fewer than ten. V usage is TRBV7-9 and J usage is TRBJ2-7, with 12 positions matching TRBD2. The J segment lost 2 bases and the V segment lost 6 bases, leaving 5 bases of the junction unmatched. Germline CDR1 SEHNR, CDR2 FQNEAQ (reference sequence). CDR3 length: 15 amino acids. In DNA, the CDR3 is TGTGCCAGCAGTGGCCTAGCGGGAGGGACCTACGAGCAGTACTTC. Amino acids: CASSGLAGGTYEQYF.

In its sample, this clonotype was seen a few times. This chain uses TRBV6-2 or TRBV6-3 with TRBJ2-5; 8 nucleotides line up with TRBD1. The V segment lost 5 bases and the J segment 1 base; nucleotides outside the gene matches: 9. This CDR3 contains 16 residues. Germline CDR1 MNHEY, CDR2 SVGEGT. This CDR3 is CASSPVSDRGQETQYF. The CDR3 region has the DNA TGTGCCAGCAGTCCCGTGAGCGACAGGGGCCAAGAGACCCAGTACTTC.

This clonotype was detected once. The V and J genes are TRBV12-3 or TRBV12-4 and TRBJ1-5; the match to TRBD1 covers 9 bases. This CDR3 has 15 amino acids. V dropped 4 bases and J dropped 7; count of bases not matched to a gene: 8. CDR3 coding DNA: TGTGCCAGCAGTTCCTTTGGACAGGGGAGGCAGCCCCAGCATTTT. Amino acid sequence: CASSSFGQGRQPQHF.

V usage is TRBV5-1 and J usage is TRBJ2-1; D is unclear. V shed 4 bases and J shed 3 bases, with 8 bases lying between them. Per germline, CDR1 SGHRS and CDR2 YFSETQ. This CDR3 comprises 13 residues. CDR3 loop: CASSTDHYNEQFF. CDR3 DNA: TGCGCCAGCAGCACGGACCACTACAATGAGCAGTTCTTC.

The chain has TRBV11-2 and TRBJ1-2; the D gene is possibly TRBD1 (6 bases). Trimming pared 4 bases from V and 4 bases from J, leaving 13 bases between. The CDR3 sequence is 14 residues long. Germline V gives CDR1 SGHAT, CDR2 FQNNGV. CDR3: CASSSGGGAYGYTF. The CDR3 DNA reads as TGTGCCAGCAGCTCCGGTGGGGGCGCCTATGGCTACACCTTC.

This clonotype was observed a handful of times. This chain uses TRBV24-1 with TRBJ2-1, with 11 positions matching TRBD2. Germline assignment: CDR1 KGHDR and CDR2 SFDVKD. V was clipped by 4 bases and J by 0 bases; unmatched bases: 4. This CDR3 region has 17 residues. Here the CDR3 reads CATSESGLADSYNEQFF. The CDR3 nucleotides are TGTGCCACCAGTGAGTCGGGACTAGCGGACTCCTACAATGAGCAGTTCTTC.

The chain combines TRBV29-1 with TRBJ2-7; 12 nucleotides match TRBD2. Trimming cost V 4 bases and J 5 bases; bases outside gene matches: 3. Germline lookup yields CDR1 SQVTM and CDR2 ANQGSEA. The CDR3 is 13 residues long. The CDR3 is CSVGLAGVDEQYF. The CDR3 nucleotides are TGCAGCGTTGGACTAGCGGGAGTTGACGAGCAGTACTTC.

The chain couples TRBV6-1 to TRBJ2-3; 8 bases agree with TRBD2. Looked up from germline, CDR1 is MNHNS and CDR2 is SASEGT. The CDR3 is made up of 16 amino acids. V lost 0 bases to trimming and J lost 7 bases; unmatched junction nucleotides: 9. CDR3 in amino acids: CASSEAGSSGFNTQYF. CDR3 bases: TGTGCCAGCAGTGAAGCGGGGTCTAGCGGGTTTAATACGCAGTATTTT.

This clonotype turned up a few times. The CDR3 DNA reads TGTGCCAGCAGTAATGTACTACTAGCGGGATACACCGGGGAGCTGTTTTTT. Protein sequence: CASSNVLLAGYTGELFF. The chain has TRBV7-6 and TRBJ2-2, with TRBD2 identical over 10 bases. This CDR3 has 17 residues. Germline CDR1 SGHVS, CDR2 FNYEAQ. The V and J ends lost 6 bases and 3 bases, in that order; junction bases with no gene match: 10. Full variable domain (missing parts from reference TRBV7-6 and TRBJ2-2): GAGVSQSPRYKVTKRGQDVALRCDPISGHVSLYWYRQALGQGPEFLTYFNYEAQQDKSGLPNDRFSAERPEGSISTLTIQRTEQRDSAMYRCASSNVLLAGYTGELFFGEGSRLTVL.